This TCR beta chain was identified during a study of blood T cell repertoires in COVID-19. Across the study: Some COVID-19 samples were acute and others convalescent; all came from the United States, Italy and Spain. The cDNA or gDNA used as material had been derived from T cells, B-cell-depleted T cells, or PBMCs.

This CDR3 is built from 14 residues. Germline V gene data show CDR1 as GTSNPN and CDR2 as SVGIG (reference sequence). V was clipped by 3 bases and J by 3 bases; unmatched bases: 7. The protocol was immunoSEQ multiplex PCR, while the TCRdb copy is restricted to in-frame clones and leaves out a portion. The table shows approximately 160,000 clones, with approximately 81% occurring only once. The origin of this receptor is a man aged 18 to 30 with active or convalescent COVID-19. This chain connects TRBV30 to TRBJ2-7; 8 bases are a match to TRBD2. Sequencing input: peripheral blood. CDR3 in DNA: TGTGCCTGGAGCAGAGGACTAGCCAACTACGAGCAGTACTTC. Protein sequence: CAWSRGLANYEQYF.